The present T cell receptor beta chain was sequenced within a study of patients and donors after allogeneic stem cell transplantation. TCRdb reanalysed the RT-PCR reads using MiXCR and keeps one entry per CDR3 protein. The repertoire includes about 160,000 distinct CDR3 sequences, 30% to 45% of them detected once, and 50% sits in the top ten. With 6 bases removed from V and 0 bases from J, the gap between germline ends came to 15 bases. CDR1 is MDHEN, CDR2 SYDVKM, per germline. The CDR3 consists of 16 residues. Material for sequencing was blood, either unsorted or a sorted T cell fraction (not recorded which). The source is a human donor who was either an allogeneic HSCT recipient or a stem cell or donor lymphocyte infusion donor (not recorded which). It is not recorded whose cells these are; they may come from a transplant donor. The rearrangement links TRBV28 to TRBJ1-3; D might be TRBD1 (6 bases). The CDR3 DNA reads TGTGCCAGCAGCCCCTGGGGGGGCCTCTCTGGAAACACCATATATTTT. Translating gives CASSPWGGLSGNTIYF. Together with reference TRBV28 and TRBJ1-3, the CDR3 gives the full variable domain: DVKVTQSSRYLVKRTGEKVFLECVQDMDHENMFWYRQDPGLGLRLIYFSYDVKMKEKGDIPEGYSVSREKKERFSLILESASTNQTSMYLCASSPWGGLSGNTIYFGEGSWLTVV.